This T cell receptor beta chain was identified during a study of PD-1 blockade in classical Hodgkin lymphoma (dated by TCRdb to the early 2020s). About the investigation overall: A peripheral blood immune signature of response to PD-1 blockade in classical Hodgkin lymphoma was defined using TCR beta sequencing and CyTOF. Summary of the overall study and its limitations: Baseline TCR diversity was reported to be lower in newly diagnosed patients than in healthy donors and to be lower still in relapsed/refractory patients. The study was restricted to a single clinical trial cohort, and the causes of repertoire differences, possibly disease activity or prior therapy, were left undefined.

Genomic DNA was isolated using the Qiagen DNeasy kit from unsorted PBMCs as well as from negatively selected CD4+ and CD8+ fractions. Using primers that anneal to V and J segments, immunoSEQ multiplex PCR amplified the TCR beta CDR3 regions. Amplification bias was minimized using a synthetic immune receptor repertoire, and residual bias was removed computationally after sequencing. On the study's bioinformatics: Repertoire diversity was quantified as the Shannon entropy index using custom Python scripts. Unsorted, CD4+ and CD8+ repertoires were analyzed separately, except for combined analyses in which CD4+ and CD8+ sequences were merged in silico. TCRdb took this table from immuneACCESS and kept in-frame rearrangements with V and J called. Such tables lack part of the clones; where checked against another copy, unresolved V genes explain under half of the gap, and the rest is unexplained. The V and J calls and clone size come from that table; D and trimming were worked out from the DNA. This sample is represented by approximately 21,000 clones; roughly nine tenths of them were singletons. The ten largest clones take up roughly 0.38% of the sample.

Note on this clone: What antigen it recognizes has not been identified. One base away there is no much larger clone; base qualities are not given.

The time point label, read with the paper, signifies: newly diagnosed, previously untreated cHL patient sample. A Miltenyi CD4+ T cell isolation kit was used for magnetic negative selection to purify CD4+ T cells from thawed PBMCs. As a comparison group for the relapsed/refractory trial patients, PBMCs from patients with newly diagnosed, previously untreated classical Hodgkin lymphoma were sequenced. After peripheral blood was drawn into 8 mL Vacutainer Cell Preparation Tubes, PBMCs were isolated by centrifugation and then cryopreserved. Purified CD4+ and CD8+ fractions were prepared only for cases where an additional PBMC sample was available. Magnetically labelled cells were depleted on LS columns in a quadroMACS separator, and the flow-through was collected as the purified fraction. The TCR comes from a human donor with classical Hodgkin lymphoma. Input material: CD4+ T cells from blood.

The sequence in DNA is TGTGCCAGCGGCCATCTAGGACAGGACCAAACTTACGAGCAGTACTTC. Its product reads: CASGHLGQDQTYEQYF. Recombination connected TRBV27 to TRBJ2-7; TRBD1 aligns with 7 central bases. For CDR1 and CDR2, the germline V gene (reference sequence) lists MNHEY and SMNVEV. Its CDR3 holds 16 amino acids, cysteine through phenylalanine. Kept here is only the CDR3 DNA, which spans 48 bases and is read in frame from base 1. Trimming removed 8 bases from V and 4 bases from J; the gene matches leave 17 bases unexplained.